These 26 T cell receptor beta chains were all obtained from the same sample, sequenced in a study of blood T cell repertoires in COVID-19. Profiled with immunoSEQ multiplex PCR; TCRdb holds only in-frame clones, not every one. The table lists 140,000 to 150,000 clones, about nine tenths of them singletons. The material sequenced was peripheral blood. The receptors shown here come from a man aged 50 to 60 who had recovered from COVID-19.

This chain connects TRBV30 to TRBJ1-6, with 10 bases aligning to TRBD1. The CDR3 spans 14 residues. The germline CDR1 and CDR2 sequences are GTSNPN and SVGIG (reference sequence). The junction had 4 bases not matched to a gene; V was cut back by 1 base and J by 10 bases. CDR3 sequence (DNA): TGTGCCTGGAGTGGGGGGACAGGGGTCTCACCCCTCCACTTT. Translating gives CAWSGGTGVSPLHF.

At least ten counts were recorded for this clone. V gene TRBV5-1 combines with J gene TRBJ2-7; 7 bases are shared with TRBD1. V was clipped by 1 base and J by 5 bases; unmatched bases: 9. The CDR3 covers 15 residues. From germline, CDR1 is SGHRS and CDR2 YFSETQ. CDR3 in amino acids: CASSLLRTGENEQYF. The CDR3 DNA sequence: TGCGCCAGCAGCTTGCTCCGGACAGGAGAAAACGAGCAGTACTTC.

The chain carries TRBV3-1 (or the pseudogene TRBV3-2) and TRBJ2-7, with 7 bases lining up with TRBD2. CDR3 length: 16 amino acids. V gave up 4 bases and J gave up 7 bases; unmatched junction bases: 16. Germline values: CDR1 LGHDT, CDR2 YNNKEL (reference sequence). For the CDR3, the DNA is TGTGCCAGCAGCCTCTCTTCCGGCGGGGGAGTGGGGGAGCAGTACTTC. It specifies CASSLSSGGGVGEQYF.

This chain connects TRBV5-4 to TRBJ2-5, with D unresolved. The germline CDR1 and CDR2 sequences are SGHNT and YYREEE (reference sequence). V was shortened by 6 bases and J by 2 bases, with 8 bases between the two germline ends. The CDR3 is made up of 12 amino acids. This CDR3 is CASNDIQETQYF. In DNA form, the CDR3 reads TGTGCCAGCAATGACATACAAGAGACCCAGTACTTC.

The chain uses TRBV29-1 and TRBJ2-7; D is possibly TRBD2 (5 bases). The CDR3 consists of 15 residues. V lost 7 bases, J lost 0 bases, and 19 bases lay in between. Germline V lookup: CDR1 SQVTM, CDR2 ANQGSEA. CDR3 residues: CSAQSPAGSSYEQYF. CDR3 DNA: TGCAGCGCACAGTCCCCGGCGGGCAGCTCCTACGAGCAGTACTTC.

This clone was counted a single time. The chain recombines TRBV7-9 with TRBJ1-1; TRBD1 agrees at 7 bases. In germline, CDR1 is SEHNR, CDR2 FQNEAQ (reference sequence). V lost 5 bases and J lost 11; bases outside the gene matches: 11. This CDR3 comprises 13 residues. The CDR3 reads CASSLPDRFYAFF. The CDR3 DNA reads TGTGCCAGCAGCCTCCCGGACAGGTTCTATGCTTTCTTT.

The chain couples TRBV5-1 to TRBJ2-5; 7 bases map to TRBD2. V lost 4 bases, J lost 5 bases, and 8 bases stayed unmatched. The length of the CDR3 is 14 residues. From germline, CDR1 is SGHRS and CDR2 YFSETQ. The CDR3 sequence is CASSGDSGGETQYF. CDR3 nucleotide sequence: TGCGCCAGCAGCGGGGACTCCGGGGGGGAGACCCAGTACTTC.

This chain uses TRBV5-1 with TRBJ1-1, with unresolved D. V lost 3 bases and J lost 1, with 13 bases in between. From germline, CDR1 is SGHRS and CDR2 YFSETQ. The CDR3 spans 15 residues. This chain's CDR3 is CASSSASHSNTEAFF. The CDR3 region has the DNA TGCGCCAGCAGCTCTGCGTCGCACTCGAACACTGAAGCTTTCTTT.

V is TRBV6-6 and J is TRBJ2-1; 9 bases match TRBD2. The germline CDR1 and CDR2 sequences are MNHNY and SVGAGI (reference sequence). This CDR3 region has 15 residues. The trim removed 3 bases at V and 4 bases at J, leaving 4 bases unmatched. The CDR3 protein is CASSYSGGGYNEQFF. The DNA for the CDR3 is TGTGCCAGCAGTTATAGCGGGGGCGGGTACAATGAGCAGTTCTTC.

This sequence joins TRBV27 and TRBJ2-5; TRBD2 matches 7 bases. Germline V lookup: CDR1 MNHEY, CDR2 SMNVEV (reference sequence). CDR3 length: 16 amino acids. V dropped 6 bases and J dropped 5; count of bases not matched to a gene: 15. The CDR3 nucleotides are TGTGCCAGCAGCCCAGCCCTAACTAGGGAGGGGGAGACCCAGTACTTC. This translates into CASSPALTREGETQYF.

The chain employs TRBV5-6 and TRBJ2-5; 9 bases map to TRBD1. This CDR3 is built from 19 residues. Per germline, CDR1 SGHDT and CDR2 YYEEEE. Germline trimming cut 0 bases from V and 1 base from J; bases unmatched to any gene: 13. The DNA for the CDR3 is TGTGCCAGCAGCTTGGCGGGACAGGGAAGTTTATACGGCCAAGAGACCCAGTACTTC. Its protein is CASSLAGQGSLYGQETQYF.

This clone showed up just once. The V call is TRBV20-1, the J call TRBJ2-5; maybe TRBD2 (5 bases). This CDR3 is 14 amino acids long. Trimming left V 3 bases short and J 6 bases short, with 17 bases between. Per germline, CDR1 DFQATT and CDR2 SNEGSKA (reference sequence). In DNA, the CDR3 is TGCAGTGCTAGTCACAACGGGATGGGAAAGACCCAGTACTTC. Protein product: CSASHNGMGKTQYF.

This clone was counted a single time. V usage is TRBV27 and J usage is TRBJ1-2; TRBD1 agrees at 8 bases. Trimming took 6 bases from V and 3 from J; bases not matched to a gene: 6. This CDR3 has 14 residues. Germline CDR1 MNHEY, CDR2 SMNVEV (reference sequence). The CDR3 here is CASRRAGGDYGYTF. The CDR3 DNA is TGTGCCAGCAGGCGAGCAGGGGGCGACTATGGCTACACCTTC.

As regards this clone: Distinct nucleotide sequences in the sample also encode this CDR3. This chain links TRBV12-3 or TRBV12-4 with TRBJ1-1; 7 bases agree with TRBD1. The V gene end was trimmed by 5 bases and the J gene end by 2 bases; junction bases not matched to a gene: 2. This CDR3 contains 13 residues. CDR3 sequence reads: CASSRQGNTEAFF. The DNA of the CDR3 is TGTGCCAGCAGTCGACAGGGTAACACTGAAGCTTTCTTT.

This clone has just a few counts. The genes are TRBV11-2 and TRBJ2-7; D possibly corresponds to TRBD2 (5 bases). Trimming removed 5 bases at V and 2 bases at J, with 16 bases between. There are 15 residues in the CDR3. Germline loops: CDR1 SGHAT, CDR2 FQNNGV. This CDR3 is CASSRAQEVPYEQYF. Here the CDR3 DNA reads TGTGCCAGCAGCCGAGCGCAGGAGGTCCCCTACGAGCAGTACTTC. The complete variable domain, with remaining parts taken from reference TRBV11-2 and TRBJ2-7, reads EAGVAQSPRYKIIEKRQSVAFWCNPISGHATLYWYQQILGQGPKLLIQFQNNGVVDDSQLPKDRFSAERLKGVDSTLKIQPAKLEDSAVYLCASSRAQEVPYEQYFGPGTRLTVT.

This chain uses TRBV5-1 with TRBJ2-2, with D unresolved. The CDR3 is made up of 14 amino acids. CDR1 SGHRS and CDR2 YFSETQ come from the germline V gene. The ends were cut back, 3 bases at V and 3 bases at J, with 9 bases in the middle. The CDR3 spells CASSSPTDTGELFF. CDR3 DNA: TGCGCCAGCAGCTCGCCAACGGACACCGGGGAGCTGTTTTTT.

The chain employs TRBV6-5 and TRBJ1-1; 7 bases agree with TRBD1. The CDR3 extends over 13 amino acids. CDR1 MNHEY and CDR2 SVGAGI come from the germline V gene. V was clipped by 6 bases and J by 7 bases; unmatched bases: 8. In nucleotides, the CDR3 is TGTGCCAGCAGACTCCCGACAGGGAATGAAGCTTTCTTT. Translating it yields CASRLPTGNEAFF.

The chain recombines TRBV7-9 with TRBJ1-3; weak D call: TRBD1 (5 bases). CDR3 length: 15 residues. Germline CDR1 and CDR2: SEHNR and FQNEAQ (reference sequence). With 0 bases removed from V and 5 bases from J, the gap between germline ends came to 11 bases. The CDR3 reads CASSLAGPTRNTIYF. The CDR3 DNA reads TGTGCCAGCAGCTTAGCGGGGCCGACCAGAAACACCATATATTTT.

This chain uses TRBV12-3 or TRBV12-4 with TRBJ2-1; tentatively, D is TRBD2 (6 bases). The CDR3 loop spans 11 amino acids. Trimming took 6 bases from V and 7 from J, leaving 7 bases between them. Here the CDR3 reads CASRGRNEQFF. The CDR3, as DNA: TGTGCCAGCAGGGGGAGGAATGAGCAGTTCTTC.

This chain joins TRBV4-3 and TRBJ1-2; D is unclear. The length of the CDR3 is 14 residues. Trimming removed 0 bases from V and 2 bases from J, with 7 bases in between. Germline loops: CDR1 LGHNA, CDR2 YSLEER. DNA for the CDR3: TGCGCCAGCAGCCAAGAATACGGGAACTATGGCTACACCTTC. Amino acid sequence: CASSQEYGNYGYTF.

The CDR3 loop reads CASSLRPVGGDTEAFF. CDR3 bases: TGTGCCAGCAGCTTAAGGCCTGTCGGGGGGGACACTGAAGCTTTCTTT. The J gene is TRBJ1-1, the V gene TRBV13; TRBD1 is a possible D gene (5 bases). This CDR3 is built from 16 residues. Trimming stripped 2 bases from V and 3 bases from J, with 16 bases between. Looked up from germline, CDR1 is PRHDT and CDR2 is FYEKMQ (reference sequence).

The CDR3 nucleotides read TGTGCCAGCAGCTCACGACCGAGAGTAGGACAGGGGGTGCTTTCGCCAAAAGGAAACACCATATATTTT. Translating it yields CASSSRPRVGQGVLSPKGNTIYF. The rearrangement links TRBV9 to TRBJ1-3, with TRBD1 matching over 10 bases. V gave up 4 bases and J gave up 4 bases; unmatched junction bases: 29. From germline, CDR1 is SGDLS and CDR2 YYNGEE. The CDR3 has 23 amino acids.

This clone has only one observation. The chain couples TRBV4-2 to TRBJ2-7, with 10 bases identical to TRBD2. The CDR3 is 15 amino acids. The ends lost 2 bases at V and 1 base at J; junction bases unmatched: 2. CDR1 is LGHNA and CDR2 is YNFKEQ in the germline V gene. The CDR3 region is CASSQQLAGSYEQYF. CDR3 DNA: TGTGCCAGCAGCCAACAACTAGCGGGGTCCTACGAGCAGTACTTC.

This chain uses TRBV5-3 with TRBJ1-2; the D is unclear. TRBV5-3 falls under the ORF class, with uncertain function. This CDR3 contains 15 residues. The germline V and J ends were trimmed by 3 bases and 2 bases, with 14 bases remaining between them. Here the CDR3 DNA reads TGTGCCAGAAGCTACTATCGGGGAGGGAACTATGGCTACACCTTC. It specifies CARSYYRGGNYGYTF.

J is TRBJ1-2 and V is TRBV2, with 7 bases lining up with TRBD1. Germline values: CDR1 SNHLY, CDR2 FYNNEI. The CDR3 has 15 amino acids. The V gene end was trimmed by 5 bases and the J gene end by 4 bases; junction bases not matched to a gene: 10. The CDR3 here is CASSSQTGTGYGYTF. The CDR3 DNA reads as TGTGCCAGCAGTTCTCAGACAGGGACGGGCTATGGCTACACCTTC.

This sequence joins TRBV19 and TRBJ2-5, with 7 bases identical to TRBD2. This CDR3 spans 15 amino acids. The trim removed 5 bases at V and 5 bases at J, leaving 11 bases unmatched. The germline CDR1 and CDR2 sequences are LNHDA and SQIVND (reference sequence). CDR3 nucleotides: TGTGCCAGTAGTCAAGCGGGGTTATCTCAGGAGACCCAGTACTTC. Amino acids: CASSQAGLSQETQYF.